Below are 8 T cell receptor beta chains sequenced from a single sample in a study of blood T cell repertoires in COVID-19. The protocol was immunoSEQ multiplex PCR, while the TCRdb copy is restricted to in-frame clones and leaves out a portion. The sample has about 54,000 clones, 88% seen once. Sample: peripheral blood. These TCRs come from a human donor in a cohort sampled during active COVID-19.

The chain uses TRBV5-1 and TRBJ2-7; TRBD2 aligns across 7 bases. The CDR3 is 17 amino acids. V was clipped by 0 bases and J by 5 bases; unmatched bases: 14. Germline V lookup: CDR1 SGHRS, CDR2 YFSETQ. CDR3 residues: CASSLAVGSGGSDEQYF. The CDR3 DNA reads as TGCGCCAGCAGCTTGGCCGTAGGGTCTGGCGGGAGCGACGAGCAGTACTTC.

The chain links TRBV10-3 to TRBJ2-7, with 10 bases lining up with TRBD2. The CDR3 loop spans 17 amino acids. CDR1 and CDR2 from the germline V gene are ENHRY and SYGVKD. Losses at the gene ends were 3 bases for V and 0 bases for J; bases not matched to a gene: 8. The CDR3 bases are TGTGCCATCAGTGACCTGAGGGGGACTAGCGTCTCCTACGAGCAGTACTTC. Encoded protein: CAISDLRGTSVSYEQYF.

The V gene is TRBV7-9, the J gene TRBJ1-3; possibly TRBD1 for D (5 bases). The CDR3 is made up of 16 amino acids. CDR1 is SEHNR, CDR2 FQNEAQ, per germline (reference sequence). Trimming removed 1 base from V and 2 bases from J, with 12 bases in between. CDR3 nucleotide sequence: TGTGCCAGCAGCTTAGTTTCAGGGTTGACTGGAAACACCATATATTTT. Amino acid sequence: CASSLVSGLTGNTIYF.

This clone came up a few times. V and J are TRBV6-6 and TRBJ1-2; the match to TRBD1 covers 8 bases. Germline CDR1 reads MNHNY; CDR2 reads SVGAGI (reference sequence). This CDR3 comprises 16 residues. The J segment lost 2 bases and the V segment lost 0 bases, leaving 5 bases of the junction unmatched. The DNA of the CDR3 is TGTGCCAGCAGTTACTCACAGGGGGGAACAAACTATGGCTACACCTTC. It is translated as CASSYSQGGTNYGYTF.

This clone has only a few counts. The chain joins TRBV6-6 to TRBJ1-5; D is ambiguous. CDR3 size: 13 residues. In germline, CDR1 is MNHNY, CDR2 SVGAGI (reference sequence). The germline V and J ends were trimmed by 2 bases and 1 base, with 3 bases remaining between them. The CDR3 nucleotides are TGTGCCAGCAGTTACGGCAGCAATCAGCCCCAGCATTTT. Its protein is CASSYGSNQPQHF.

This sequence joins TRBV18 and TRBJ2-2; D is possibly TRBD2 (6 bases). The V end was cut by 3 bases, the J end by 0 bases, with 8 bases between. The CDR3 length is 15 residues. Germline V CDR1 and CDR2: KGHSH, LQKENI. The CDR3 sequence: CASSPGTANTGELFF. DNA of the CDR3: TGTGCCAGCTCACCGGGGACTGCGAACACCGGGGAGCTGTTTTTT.

V gene TRBV11-2 combines with J gene TRBJ1-1; tentatively, D is TRBD1 (5 bases). Trimming removed 4 bases from V and 2 bases from J, with 14 bases in between. The CDR3 is 15 amino acids. Germline-derived CDR1 and CDR2 are SGHAT and FQNNGV. The CDR3 region is CASSSPAGINTEAFF. CDR3 nucleotides: TGTGCCAGCAGCTCCCCGGCAGGGATCAACACTGAAGCTTTCTTT.

The chain links TRBV19 to TRBJ1-5; D gene uncertain. With 2 bases removed from V and 0 bases from J, the gap between germline ends came to 5 bases. From germline, CDR1 is LNHDA and CDR2 SQIVND (reference sequence). The CDR3 contains 14 residues. The CDR3 loop is CASSIRDSNQPQHF. The CDR3 DNA sequence: TGTGCCAGTAGTATACGGGATAGCAATCAGCCCCAGCATTTT. Variable domain in full (rest from reference TRBV19 and TRBJ1-5): DGGITQSPKYLFRKEGQNVTLSCEQNLNHDAMYWYRQDPGQGLRLIYYSQIVNDFQKGDIAEGYSVSREKKESFPLTVTSAQKNPTAFYLCASSIRDSNQPQHFGDGTRLSIL.